This TCR beta chain was recorded in a study of cytomegalovirus exposure and HLA in healthy donors. This PCR relied on a set of 60 Vbeta primers and 13 Jbeta primers. In the original workflow: Per a later analysis, the number of unique TCR beta chains was roughly 83 million, of which 9 million to 12 million were shared. TCRdb keeps only in-frame clones here, not all; method: immunoSEQ multiplex PCR. D and trimming come from the DNA, and the V and J calls and clone size come from that table. Among 150,000 to 200,000 clones listed, almost 80% were seen once. The study, taken as a whole, reports: Most TCR beta V segments were productive about 90% or about 30% of the time in an earlier analysis. The authors later found most CMV-associated TCR beta chains appeared HLA-restricted. Later on, a genetic analysis was performed. It linked a missense variant in DCLRE1C with V- and J-gene trimming of TCR beta.

Germline V gene data show CDR1 as MDHEN and CDR2 as SYDVKM. V was shortened by 3 bases and J by 7 bases, with 15 bases between the two germline ends. The CDR3 totals 14 residues. As concerns this clone: Its antigen is unknown.

V and J are TRBV28 and TRBJ1-1; no firm D call. This TCR was sampled from a man aged 35-49 years in good health and CMV-seropositive. Input material: PBMCs. The CDR3 is CASSLIGQFGEAFF. The CDR3 nucleotides read TGTGCCAGCAGTTTGATCGGTCAATTTGGTGAAGCTTTCTTT.